This T cell receptor beta chain was captured by sequencing in a study of CD8+CD57+ T cells in acquired aplastic anemia. The V gene lost 5 bases and the J gene lost 4 bases, with 9 bases spanning the gap. CDR3 size: 12 residues. Germline V gives CDR1 SGHVS, CDR2 FQNEAQ. Turning to this clonotype: Its antigen remains unidentified.

The use of genomic DNA as template underpinned the TCR beta VDJ and CDR3 profiling. TCRdb fed the reads into MiXCR, producing one record per CDR3 protein. Seen here are 200,000 to 250,000 distinct CDR3 sequences, roughly two thirds observed once, and the top ten hold about three fifths. It was patients with CD8+CD57+ cell expansion by flow cytometry who were chosen for sequencing. In all patients, the disease was severe acquired aplastic anemia. Blood sampling was performed on the patients, and none of them had received therapy by then. Study-wide results and limits: Overlapping CD8+ CDR3 repertoires of patients and controls contained under 35 shared sequences.

Specimen: sorted CD4+, CD8+, or CD8+CD57+ T cells (not recorded which) from PBMCs. The genes are TRBV7-8 and TRBJ2-7, with D uncertain. The TCR comes from a human donor with aplastic anemia. CDR3 DNA sequence: TGTGCCAGCAGCCACACCGGTTACGAGCAGTACTTC. This encodes CASSHTGYEQYF. Filled out from reference TRBV7-8 and TRBJ2-7, the complete variable domain reads GAGVSQSPRYKVAKRGQDVALRCDPISGHVSLFWYQQALGQGPEFLTYFQNEAQLDKSGLPSDRFFAERPEGSVSTLKIQRTQQEDSAVYLCASSHTGYEQYFGPGTRLTVT.